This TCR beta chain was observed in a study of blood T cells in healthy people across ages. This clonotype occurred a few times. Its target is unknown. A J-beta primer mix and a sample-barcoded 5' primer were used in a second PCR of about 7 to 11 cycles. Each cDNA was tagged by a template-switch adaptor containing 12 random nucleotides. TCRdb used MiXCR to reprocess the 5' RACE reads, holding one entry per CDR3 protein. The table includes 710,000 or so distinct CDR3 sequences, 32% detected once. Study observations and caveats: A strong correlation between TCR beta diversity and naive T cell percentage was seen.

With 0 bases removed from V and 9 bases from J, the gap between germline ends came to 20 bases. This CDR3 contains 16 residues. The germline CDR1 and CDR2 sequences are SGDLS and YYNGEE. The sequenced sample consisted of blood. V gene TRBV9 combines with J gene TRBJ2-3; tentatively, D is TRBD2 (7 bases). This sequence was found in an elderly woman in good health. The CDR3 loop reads CASSVDQAGAWGTQYF. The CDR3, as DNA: TGTGCCAGCAGCGTAGATCAGGCGGGGGCCTGGGGAACGCAGTATTTT.